This is a list of T cell receptor beta chains from one sample in a study of blood T cell repertoires in COVID-19. Clones were read by immunoSEQ multiplex PCR, and TCRdb kept only the in-frame ones, dropping some. The sample has roughly 120,000 clones; about nine tenths are singletons. The sequencing input was peripheral blood. The receptors here all came from a human donor with active COVID-19. The donor label of this sample is uncertain. Each CDR3 is given with its conserved first and last residue. A D gene is named only where the DNA matches it firmly. Clone size is stated in some rows and not others, as once, few, many or a class when expanded.

D gene: TRBD1
J gene: TRBJ2-5
V gene: TRBV9
clone size: NA
CDR3 DNA: TGTGCCAGCAGCGTCCTCGGACAGGCAGAAGAGACCCAGTACTTC
CDR3 protein: CASSVLGQAEETQYF

D gene: TRBD2
J gene: TRBJ2-5
V gene: TRBV5-1
clone size: NA
CDR3 DNA: TGCGCCAGCAGCCCGACTAGCGGGGGGACTCAAGAGACCCAGTACTTC
CDR3 protein: CASSPTSGGTQETQYF

D gene: TRBD2
J gene: TRBJ2-3
V gene: TRBV7-3
clone size: NA
CDR3 DNA: TGTGCCAGCAGCTTAACTAGCGGGGGGGTGACACATACGCAGTATTTT
CDR3 protein: CASSLTSGGVTHTQYF

D gene: NA
J gene: TRBJ1-3
V gene: TRBV4-1
clone size: NA
CDR3 DNA: TGCGCCAGCAGCCAAGATGCGGGGTGGGGTGGAAACACCATATATTTT
CDR3 protein: CASSQDAGWGGNTIYF

D gene: NA
J gene: TRBJ1-5
V gene: TRBV18
clone size: NA
CDR3 DNA: TGTGCCAGCTCACCAGACAGCGATCAGCCCCAGCATTTT
CDR3 protein: CASSPDSDQPQHF

D gene: TRBD1
J gene: TRBJ2-7
V gene: TRBV19
clone size: NA
CDR3 DNA: TGTGCCAGTAGTAACCCCGGACAGGGTGGAAACTACGAGCAGTACTTC
CDR3 protein: CASSNPGQGGNYEQYF

D gene: TRBD1
J gene: TRBJ2-3
V gene: TRBV5-6
clone size: NA
CDR3 DNA: TGTGCCAGCAGCTTGCGGGGTCCAGGGGGCGCGGCAGATACGCAGTATTTT
CDR3 protein: CASSLRGPGGAADTQYF

D gene: NA
J gene: TRBJ2-1
V gene: TRBV27
clone size: NA
CDR3 DNA: TGTGCCAGCAGGGGCAACCTGGGGGCTACGTACAATGAGCAGTTCTTC
CDR3 protein: CASRGNLGATYNEQFF

D gene: NA
J gene: TRBJ2-3
V gene: TRBV5-6
clone size: NA
CDR3 DNA: TGTGCCGCAAGTGGGGGCCTTAGCACAGATACGCAGTATTTT
CDR3 protein: CAASGGLSTDTQYF

D gene: NA
J gene: TRBJ2-3
V gene: TRBV5-1
clone size: once
CDR3 DNA: TGCGCCAGCAGCGTAGCAGCGGGCCTCGGAGCAGATACGCAGTATTTT
CDR3 protein: CASSVAAGLGADTQYF

D gene: TRBD1
J gene: TRBJ2-6
V gene: TRBV5-6
clone size: once
CDR3 DNA: TGTGCCAGCAGCTTGGGACAGGGGGAGTCTGGGGCCAACGTCCTGACTTTC
CDR3 protein: CASSLGQGESGANVLTF

D gene: TRBD1
J gene: TRBJ1-1
V gene: TRBV11-2
clone size: few
CDR3 DNA: TGTGCCAGCACCATCGACAGGGGGCGAGGCACTGAAGCTTTCTTT
CDR3 protein: CASTIDRGRGTEAFF

D gene: TRBD1
J gene: TRBJ2-4
V gene: TRBV29-1
clone size: once
CDR3 DNA: TGCAGCGTTGAGGGACAGGGGGAAAACATTCAGTACTTC
CDR3 protein: CSVEGQGENIQYF

D gene: TRBD2
J gene: TRBJ2-7
V gene: TRBV7-3
clone size: NA
CDR3 DNA: TGTGCCAGCAGCGAAACTAGCGGCACCTACGAGCAGTACTTC
CDR3 protein: CASSETSGTYEQYF

D gene: NA
J gene: TRBJ2-1
V gene: TRBV9
clone size: NA
CDR3 DNA: TGTGCCAGCAGCCACCGGGACACCTGGGCCTACAATGAGCAGTTCTTC
CDR3 protein: CASSHRDTWAYNEQFF

D gene: NA
J gene: TRBJ2-3
V gene: TRBV23-1
clone size: NA
CDR3 DNA: TGCGCCAGTACTAAAATCGGCAGTACCACAGATACGCAGTATTTT
CDR3 protein: CASTKIGSTTDTQYF

D gene: NA
J gene: TRBJ1-2
V gene: TRBV18
clone size: NA
CDR3 DNA: TGTGCCAGCTCAGCGGACAGTAGATTTAACTATGGCTACACCTTC
CDR3 protein: CASSADSRFNYGYTF

D gene: NA
J gene: TRBJ2-1
V gene: TRBV3-1/TRBV3-2
clone size: NA
CDR3 DNA: TGTGCCAGCAGCCAAGATACTACTACCCGCTCCTACAATGAGCAGTTCTTC
CDR3 protein: CASSQDTTTRSYNEQFF

D gene: TRBD2
J gene: TRBJ2-3
V gene: TRBV5-1
clone size: NA
CDR3 DNA: TGCGCCAGCGGGACTAGCGGGGGAAGCACAGATACGCAGTATTTT
CDR3 protein: CASGTSGGSTDTQYF

D gene: NA
J gene: TRBJ1-1
V gene: TRBV5-4
clone size: NA
CDR3 DNA: TGTGCCAGCAGCCAGTCCCAGGGATCTGAAGCTTTCTTT
CDR3 protein: CASSQSQGSEAFF

D gene: NA
J gene: TRBJ1-4
V gene: TRBV5-4
clone size: NA
CDR3 DNA: TGTGCCAGCAGCCTGGTCGGGAATGAAAAACTGTTTTTT
CDR3 protein: CASSLVGNEKLFF

D gene: TRBD1
J gene: TRBJ1-4
V gene: TRBV5-1
clone size: NA
CDR3 DNA: TGCGCCAGCAGCTTGGCTCGGGACAGGGGAAAACTGTTTTTT
CDR3 protein: CASSLARDRGKLFF

D gene: NA
J gene: TRBJ2-3
V gene: TRBV29-1
clone size: NA
CDR3 DNA: TGCAGCGTTGAACAGGCGATAACTAGCACAGATACGCAGTATTTT
CDR3 protein: CSVEQAITSTDTQYF

D gene: TRBD1
J gene: TRBJ2-1
V gene: TRBV5-1
clone size: NA
CDR3 DNA: TGCGCCAGCAGCTTGGGACAGGGGGCGGTTAGTGAGCAGTTCTTC
CDR3 protein: CASSLGQGAVSEQFF

D gene: NA
J gene: TRBJ2-7
V gene: TRBV7-2
clone size: NA
CDR3 DNA: TGTGCCAGCAGCTCGGGTCGCTCACTCGTAAGGAGTCTCGAGCAGTACTTC
CDR3 protein: CASSSGRSLVRSLEQYF

D gene: TRBD1
J gene: TRBJ1-6
V gene: TRBV6-1
clone size: NA
CDR3 DNA: TGTGCCAGCAGTGAAAGCTTTGCGGGACAGTCACCCCTCCACTTT
CDR3 protein: CASSESFAGQSPLHF

D gene: NA
J gene: TRBJ2-5
V gene: TRBV3-1/TRBV3-2
clone size: NA
CDR3 DNA: TGTGCCAGCAGCCCTAACCGGGAGACCCAGTACTTC
CDR3 protein: CASSPNRETQYF

D gene: TRBD2
J gene: TRBJ2-5
V gene: TRBV2
clone size: NA
CDR3 DNA: TGTGCCAGCTGGGACTACTACCAAGAGACCCAGTACTTC
CDR3 protein: CASWDYYQETQYF

D gene: TRBD2
J gene: TRBJ2-7
V gene: TRBV7-9
clone size: NA
CDR3 DNA: TGTGCCAGCAGCTTAGGCGGGGGGACCTACGAGCAGTACTTC
CDR3 protein: CASSLGGGTYEQYF

D gene: TRBD2
J gene: TRBJ2-1
V gene: TRBV4-2
clone size: NA
CDR3 DNA: TGTGCCAGCAGTGGCGGGGGGGCCGTCTACAATGAGCAGTTCTTC
CDR3 protein: CASSGGGAVYNEQFF

D gene: TRBD2
J gene: TRBJ2-5
V gene: TRBV5-1
clone size: NA
CDR3 DNA: TGCGCCAGCAGCGCCGGGACTAGCGGGGTAGAGACCCAGTACTTC
CDR3 protein: CASSAGTSGVETQYF